This T cell receptor (beta chain) was profiled in a study of CD8 T cells in ankylosing spondylitis. V lost 0 bases to trimming and J lost 0 bases, with 8 bases between them. Germline CDR1 MNHEY, CDR2 SVGAGI. The CDR3 consists of 16 residues. With respect to this clonotype: Its antigen is as yet unknown.

Each CDR3 protein is one row after TCRdb ran MiXCR on the 5' RACE reads. The table lists around 150,000 distinct CDR3 sequences, about an eighth of them singletons. Study-wide points: Disease-linked clones were found to be CD8+ and relatively rare in peripheral blood. Significant enrichment of disease-linked clones was reportedly seen in matched ankylosing spondylitis synovial fluid. It appeared that ankylosing spondylitis blood was characterized by a TCR beta motif of eight highly homologous variants.

Sequenced sample: blood, either unsorted or a sorted T cell fraction (not recorded which). The chain is built from TRBV6-5 and TRBJ1-4, with D uncertain. The sequence was obtained from a female donor with ankylosing spondylitis or in good health (not recorded which). CDR3 region: CASSYSGGTTNEKLFF. DNA for the CDR3: TGTGCCAGCAGTTACTCGGGAGGGACAACTAATGAAAAACTGTTTTTT.